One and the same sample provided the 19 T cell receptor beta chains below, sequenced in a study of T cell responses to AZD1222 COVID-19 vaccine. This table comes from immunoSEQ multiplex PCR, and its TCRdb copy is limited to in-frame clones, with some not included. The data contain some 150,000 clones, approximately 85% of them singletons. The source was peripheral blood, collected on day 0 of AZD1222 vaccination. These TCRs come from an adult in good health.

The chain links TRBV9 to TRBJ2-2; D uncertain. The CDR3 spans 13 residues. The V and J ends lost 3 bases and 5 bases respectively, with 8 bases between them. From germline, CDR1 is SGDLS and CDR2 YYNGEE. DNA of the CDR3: TGTGCCAGCAGCGCGGAAGGTACCGGGGAGCTGTTTTTT. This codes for CASSAEGTGELFF. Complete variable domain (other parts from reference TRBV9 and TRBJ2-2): DSGVTQTPKHLITATGQRVTLRCSPRSGDLSVYWYQQSLDQGLQFLIQYYNGEERAKGNILERFSAQQFPDLHSELNLSSLELGDSALYFCASSAEGTGELFFGEGSRLTVL.

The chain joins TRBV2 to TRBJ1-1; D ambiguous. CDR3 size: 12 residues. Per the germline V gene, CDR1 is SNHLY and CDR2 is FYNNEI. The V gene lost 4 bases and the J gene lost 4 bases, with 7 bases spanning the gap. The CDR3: CASSGHATEAFF. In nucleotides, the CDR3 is TGTGCCAGCAGTGGCCATGCCACTGAAGCTTTCTTT.

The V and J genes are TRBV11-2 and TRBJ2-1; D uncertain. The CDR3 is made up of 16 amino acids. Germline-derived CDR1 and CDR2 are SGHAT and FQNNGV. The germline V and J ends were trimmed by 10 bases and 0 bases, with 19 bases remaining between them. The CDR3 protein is CAIDRLARSSYNEQFF. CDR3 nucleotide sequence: TGTGCCATCGACCGTTTGGCCCGGAGCTCCTACAATGAGCAGTTCTTC.

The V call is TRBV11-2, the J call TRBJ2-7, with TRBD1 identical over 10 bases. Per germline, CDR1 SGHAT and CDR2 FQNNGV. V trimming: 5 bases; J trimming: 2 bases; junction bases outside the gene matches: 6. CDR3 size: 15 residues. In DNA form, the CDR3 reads TGTGCCAGCAGCGTGGGGGGGACAGGGGCCTACGAGCAGTACTTC. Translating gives CASSVGGTGAYEQYF.

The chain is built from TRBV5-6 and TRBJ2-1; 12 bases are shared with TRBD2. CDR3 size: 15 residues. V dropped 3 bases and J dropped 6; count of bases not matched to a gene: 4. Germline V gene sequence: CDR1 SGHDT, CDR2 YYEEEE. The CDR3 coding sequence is TGTGCCAGCAGCTCGGGACTAGCGGGTACCAATGAGCAGTTCTTC. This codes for CASSSGLAGTNEQFF. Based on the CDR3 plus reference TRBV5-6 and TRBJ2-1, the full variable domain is DAGVTQSPTHLIKTRGQQVTLRCSPKSGHDTVSWYQQALGQGPQFIFQYYEEEERQRGNFPDRFSGHQFPNYSSELNVNALLLGDSALYLCASSSGLAGTNEQFFGPGTRLTVL.

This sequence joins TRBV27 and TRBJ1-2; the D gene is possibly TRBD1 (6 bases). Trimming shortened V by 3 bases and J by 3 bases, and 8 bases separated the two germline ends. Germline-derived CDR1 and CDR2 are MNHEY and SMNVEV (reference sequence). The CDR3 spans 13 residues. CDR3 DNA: TGTGCCAGCAGTTTGACAGGCCACTATGGCTACACCTTC. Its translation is CASSLTGHYGYTF.

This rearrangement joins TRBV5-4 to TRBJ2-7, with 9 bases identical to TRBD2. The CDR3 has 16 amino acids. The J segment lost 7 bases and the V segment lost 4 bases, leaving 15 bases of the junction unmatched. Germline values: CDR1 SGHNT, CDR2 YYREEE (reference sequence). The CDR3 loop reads CASSRGPGLAPLEQYF. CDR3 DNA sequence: TGTGCCAGCAGCCGGGGCCCGGGACTAGCTCCCCTAGAGCAGTACTTC.

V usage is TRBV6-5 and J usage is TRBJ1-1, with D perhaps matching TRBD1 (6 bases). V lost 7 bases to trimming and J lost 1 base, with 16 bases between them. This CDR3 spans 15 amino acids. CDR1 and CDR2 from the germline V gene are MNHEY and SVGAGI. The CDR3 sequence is CASTLMGAANTEAFF. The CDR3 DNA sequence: TGTGCCAGCACCCTCATGGGGGCGGCGAACACTGAAGCTTTCTTT.

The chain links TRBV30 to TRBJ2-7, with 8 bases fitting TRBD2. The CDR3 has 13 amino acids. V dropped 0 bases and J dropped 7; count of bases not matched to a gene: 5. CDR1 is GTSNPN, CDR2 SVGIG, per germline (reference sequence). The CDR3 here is CAWSVGGRLEQYF. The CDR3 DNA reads TGTGCCTGGAGTGTGGGCGGGAGGCTTGAGCAGTACTTC.

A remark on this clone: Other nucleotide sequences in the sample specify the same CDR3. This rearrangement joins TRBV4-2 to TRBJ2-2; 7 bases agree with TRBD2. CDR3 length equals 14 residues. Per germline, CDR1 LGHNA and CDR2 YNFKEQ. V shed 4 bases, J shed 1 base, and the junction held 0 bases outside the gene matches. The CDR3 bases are TGTGCCAGCAGCCCGGGGGGGAACACCGGGGAGCTGTTTTTT. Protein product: CASSPGGNTGELFF.

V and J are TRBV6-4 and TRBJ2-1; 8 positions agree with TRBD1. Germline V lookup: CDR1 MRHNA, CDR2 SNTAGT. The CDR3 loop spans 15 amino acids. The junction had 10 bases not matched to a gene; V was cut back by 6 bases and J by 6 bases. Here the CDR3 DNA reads TGTGCCAGCAGCTACCGGGACAGGAAAATCAATGAGCAGTTCTTC. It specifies CASSYRDRKINEQFF.

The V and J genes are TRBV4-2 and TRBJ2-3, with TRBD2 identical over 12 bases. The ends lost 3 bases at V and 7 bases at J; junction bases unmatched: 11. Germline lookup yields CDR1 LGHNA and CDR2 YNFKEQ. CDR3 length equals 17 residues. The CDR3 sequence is CASSQTRLAGAGNTQYF. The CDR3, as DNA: TGTGCCAGCAGCCAGACGCGACTAGCGGGAGCTGGGAATACGCAGTATTTT.

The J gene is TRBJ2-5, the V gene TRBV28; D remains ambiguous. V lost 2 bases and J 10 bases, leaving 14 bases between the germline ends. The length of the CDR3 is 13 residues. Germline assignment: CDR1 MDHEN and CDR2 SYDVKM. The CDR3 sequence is CASSLLDGRIQYF. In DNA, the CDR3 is TGTGCCAGCAGTTTACTAGACGGTAGGATCCAGTACTTC.

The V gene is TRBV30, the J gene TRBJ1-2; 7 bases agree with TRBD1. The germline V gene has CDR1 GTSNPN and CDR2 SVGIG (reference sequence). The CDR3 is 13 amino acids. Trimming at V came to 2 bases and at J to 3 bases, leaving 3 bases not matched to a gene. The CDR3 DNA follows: TGTGCCTGGAGTCCGGGACAGTACTATGGCTACACCTTC. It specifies CAWSPGQYYGYTF.

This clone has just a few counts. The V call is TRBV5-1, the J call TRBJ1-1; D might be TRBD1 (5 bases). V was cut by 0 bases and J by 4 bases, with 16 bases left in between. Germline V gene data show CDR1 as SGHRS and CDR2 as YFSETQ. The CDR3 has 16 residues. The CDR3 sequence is CASSLAAGDGATEAFF. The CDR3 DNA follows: TGCGCCAGCAGCTTGGCCGCGGGGGACGGGGCCACTGAAGCTTTCTTT.

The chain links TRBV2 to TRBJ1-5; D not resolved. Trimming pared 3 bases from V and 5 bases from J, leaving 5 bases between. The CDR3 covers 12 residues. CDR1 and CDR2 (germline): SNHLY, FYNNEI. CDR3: CASSDNYQPQHF. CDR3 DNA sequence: TGTGCCAGCAGTGACAATTATCAGCCCCAGCATTTT.

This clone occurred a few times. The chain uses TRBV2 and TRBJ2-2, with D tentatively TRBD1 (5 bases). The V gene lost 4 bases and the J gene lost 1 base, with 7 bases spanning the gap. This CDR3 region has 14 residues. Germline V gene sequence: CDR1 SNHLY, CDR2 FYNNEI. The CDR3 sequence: CASSGTRNTGELFF. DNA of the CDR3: TGTGCCAGCAGTGGGACAAGGAACACCGGGGAGCTGTTTTTT.

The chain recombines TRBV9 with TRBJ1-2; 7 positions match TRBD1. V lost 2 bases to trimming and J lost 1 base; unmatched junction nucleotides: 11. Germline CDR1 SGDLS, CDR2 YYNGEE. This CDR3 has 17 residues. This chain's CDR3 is CASSVDPGQRFNYGYTF. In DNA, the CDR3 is TGTGCCAGCAGCGTTGATCCGGGACAGCGATTTAACTATGGCTACACCTTC. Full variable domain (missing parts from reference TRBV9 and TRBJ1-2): DSGVTQTPKHLITATGQRVTLRCSPRSGDLSVYWYQQSLDQGLQFLIQYYNGEERAKGNILERFSAQQFPDLHSELNLSSLELGDSALYFCASSVDPGQRFNYGYTFGSGTRLTVV.

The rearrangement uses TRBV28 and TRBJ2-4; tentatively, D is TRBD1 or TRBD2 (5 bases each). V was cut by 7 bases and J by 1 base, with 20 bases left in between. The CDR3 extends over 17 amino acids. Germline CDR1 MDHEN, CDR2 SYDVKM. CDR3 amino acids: CASTSGALPRAKNIQYF. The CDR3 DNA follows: TGTGCCAGCACCTCCGGGGCCCTCCCTCGGGCCAAAAACATTCAGTACTTC.